This is a list of T cell receptor beta chains from one sample in a study of liver allograft versus peripheral blood T cells. TCRdb used MiXCR to reprocess the reads, holding one entry per CDR3 protein. The table shows some 9,000 distinct CDR3 sequences, with roughly a quarter occurring only once. These receptors originate from a human patient who had a liver transplant. Some T cells may originate from the graft donor. Both conserved end residues are part of each CDR3. The D gene is left open where the match is weak. Size tells how often a clone was seen (once, few, many) or the class of an expanded clone, and some rows leave it out.

size: few
J: TRBJ1-5
D: NA
length: 14
V: TRBV20-1
DNA: TGCAGTGTAAAGGTCAGGGGAGGCAATCAGCCCCAGCATTTT
CDR3: CSVKVRGGNQPQHF

size: many
J: TRBJ2-3
D: TRBD2
length: 17
V: TRBV6-6
DNA: TGTGCCAGCAGTTACCCCCCGACTAGCGGAAGCACAGATACGCAGTATTTT
CDR3: CASSYPPTSGSTDTQYF

size: medium-sized
J: TRBJ1-4
D: TRBD1
length: 14
V: TRBV19
DNA: TGTGCCAGTAGTTCCGGGACAGGGACTGAAAAACTGTTTTTT
CDR3: CASSSGTGTEKLFF

size: NA
J: TRBJ1-5
D: NA
length: 15
V: TRBV20-1
DNA: TGCAGTGCTAGTGGGATAGGGTGGAGCAATCAGCCCCAGCATTTT
CDR3: CSASGIGWSNQPQHF

size: NA
J: TRBJ2-1
D: TRBD2
length: 16
V: TRBV15
DNA: TGTGCCACCAGCAGAGATCGGGCGGGGGGGTACAATGAGCAGTTCTTC
CDR3: CATSRDRAGGYNEQFF

size: medium-sized
J: TRBJ1-6
D: TRBD1
length: 14
V: TRBV24-1
DNA: TGTGCCACCAGCGAGGGACAGGGTAATTCACCCCTCCACTTT
CDR3: CATSEGQGNSPLHF

size: NA
J: TRBJ1-1
D: NA
length: 14
V: TRBV5-4
DNA: TGTGCCAGCAGCTTGGCGGCCAAGAACACTGAAGCTTTCTTT
CDR3: CASSLAAKNTEAFF

size: medium-sized
J: TRBJ2-3
D: TRBD1
length: 15
V: TRBV6-1
DNA: TGTGCCAGCAGGGCAGACAGGGGCAGAACAGATACGCAGTATTTT
CDR3: CASRADRGRTDTQYF

size: NA
J: TRBJ2-7
D: TRBD2
length: 14
V: TRBV20-1
DNA: TGCAGTGCTAGAGCCCTAGCGGGACACTACGAGCAGTACTTC
CDR3: CSARALAGHYEQYF

size: NA
J: TRBJ2-1
D: TRBD1
length: 14
V: TRBV5-1
DNA: TGCGCCAGCAGGTTGGACAGGGTGGTAAATGAGCAGTTCTTC
CDR3: CASRLDRVVNEQFF

size: NA
J: TRBJ1-5
D: NA
length: 12
V: TRBV28
DNA: TGTGCCAGCAATATACAGGATCAGCCCCAGCATTTT
CDR3: CASNIQDQPQHF

size: medium-sized
J: TRBJ1-6
D: TRBD1
length: 15
V: TRBV7-2
DNA: TGTGCCAGCAGCTTAGCCGGGACAGGGGATTCACCCCTCCACTTT
CDR3: CASSLAGTGDSPLHF

size: medium-sized
J: TRBJ1-6
D: TRBD1
length: 14
V: TRBV28
DNA: TGTGCCAGCCTACAGGGGAGCTATAATTCACCCCTCCACTTT
CDR3: CASLQGSYNSPLHF

size: medium-sized
J: TRBJ1-5
D: TRBD1
length: 17
V: TRBV18
DNA: TGTGCCAGCTCACCGGGACAGGGGAGGGCGGGCAATCAGCCCCAGCATTTT
CDR3: CASSPGQGRAGNQPQHF

size: NA
J: TRBJ2-3
D: NA
length: 15
V: TRBV20-1
DNA: TGCAGTGCCGATCGACTCGAACAGAGCACAGATACGCAGTATTTT
CDR3: CSADRLEQSTDTQYF

size: medium-sized
J: TRBJ2-3
D: TRBD2
length: 16
V: TRBV13
DNA: TGTGCCAGCAGCTTAGCGGTCGGGGGGACCACAGATACGCAGTATTTT
CDR3: CASSLAVGGTTDTQYF

size: medium-sized
J: TRBJ2-7
D: TRBD1
length: 13
V: TRBV6-1
DNA: TGTGCCAGCAGTCGGGACAGGCTGGCCGAGCAGTACTTC
CDR3: CASSRDRLAEQYF

size: NA
J: TRBJ2-2
D: TRBD2
length: 16
V: TRBV20-1
DNA: TGCAGTGCTCGCCCAGGGTGGGAGGGTTACACCGGGGAGCCGTTTTTT
CDR3: CSARPGWEGYTGEPFF